Listed below are T cell receptor beta chains from one sample, sequenced in a study of spatial heterogeneity in lung cancer. From the 5' RACE reads, TCRdb called clonotypes with MiXCR, one entry per CDR3 protein. Among 20,000 to 25,000 distinct CDR3 sequences listed, over 5.5% were seen once. The source was PBMCs, collected at surgery. The receptors originated from a male donor with early-stage non-small cell lung cancer. CDR3s include the opening cysteine and the closing phenylalanine or tryptophan. Each record gives: CDR3 protein, CDR3 DNA, D gene, V gene, clone size, J gene. The D gene is left open where the match is weak. Clone size appears in some rows only: once, few, many, or a class for an expanded clone.

cdr3_aa: CASSGRDGYTF; cdr3_nt: TGTGCCAGCAGTGGTAGGGATGGCTACACCTTC; d_call: .; v_call: TRBV28; clone_size: many; j_call: TRBJ1-2
cdr3_aa: CASSLRASGLQETQYF; cdr3_nt: TGCGCCAGCAGCTTGAGGGCTAGCGGGCTACAAGAGACCCAGTACTTC; d_call: TRBD2; v_call: TRBV5-1; clone_size: many; j_call: TRBJ2-5
cdr3_aa: CASEPGGSADTQYF; cdr3_nt: TGTGCCAGCGAACCGGGGGGTAGCGCAGATACGCAGTATTTT; d_call: TRBD2; v_call: TRBV28; clone_size: many; j_call: TRBJ2-3
cdr3_aa: CASSILEQASYEQYF; cdr3_nt: TGTGCCAGCAGCATCCTGGAGCAGGCTAGCTACGAGCAGTACTTC; d_call: .; v_call: TRBV11-2; clone_size: many; j_call: TRBJ2-7
cdr3_aa: CASSEGIQETQYF; cdr3_nt: TGTGCCAGCTCTGAGGGGATTCAAGAGACCCAGTACTTC; d_call: .; v_call: TRBV18; clone_size: many; j_call: TRBJ2-5
cdr3_aa: CASKRGRDEQFF; cdr3_nt: TGCGCCAGCAAGAGGGGGCGGGATGAGCAGTTCTTC; d_call: TRBD1; v_call: TRBV23-1; clone_size: many; j_call: TRBJ2-1
cdr3_aa: CASRTGTAKNIQYF; cdr3_nt: TGTGCCAGTAGGACAGGGACAGCCAAAAACATTCAGTACTTC; d_call: TRBD1; v_call: TRBV19; clone_size: many; j_call: TRBJ2-4
cdr3_aa: CSARQGCNSPLHF; cdr3_nt: TGCAGTGCGAGACAGGGCTGTAATTCACCCCTCCACTTT; d_call: TRBD1; v_call: TRBV20-1; clone_size: .; j_call: TRBJ1-6
cdr3_aa: CSAPDPPVYNEQFF; cdr3_nt: TGCAGTGCACCAGACCCCCCGGTCTACAATGAGCAGTTCTTC; d_call: .; v_call: TRBV20-1; clone_size: medium-sized; j_call: TRBJ2-1
cdr3_aa: CASSLERPQTTNEKLFF; cdr3_nt: TGTGCCAGCAGCTTGGAACGGCCCCAAACAACTAATGAAAAACTGTTTTTT; d_call: .; v_call: TRBV5-5; clone_size: .; j_call: TRBJ1-4
cdr3_aa: CASSSPARGVGLSYNEQFF; cdr3_nt: TGTGCCAGCAGCTCCCCGGCTAGGGGAGTGGGTTTATCGTACAATGAGCAGTTCTTC; d_call: .; v_call: TRBV7-2; clone_size: many; j_call: TRBJ2-1
cdr3_aa: CASSWSSTRGETQYF; cdr3_nt: TGTGCCAGCAGCTGGTCAAGCACACGGGGAGAGACCCAGTACTTC; d_call: .; v_call: TRBV7-6; clone_size: .; j_call: TRBJ2-5
cdr3_aa: CASSTGRGANEQYF; cdr3_nt: TGTGCCAGCAGCACCGGGCGGGGGGCCAACGAGCAGTACTTC; d_call: TRBD2; v_call: TRBV12-3/TRBV12-4; clone_size: .; j_call: TRBJ2-7
cdr3_aa: CASTHGGSGRTQETQYF; cdr3_nt: TGTGCCAGTACCCATGGAGGTAGCGGGAGAACCCAAGAGACCCAGTACTTC; d_call: TRBD2; v_call: TRBV19; clone_size: many; j_call: TRBJ2-5
cdr3_aa: CASSYSLAGGTDTQYF; cdr3_nt: TGTGCCAGCAGTTACTCGTTAGCCGGTGGCACAGATACGCAGTATTTT; d_call: .; v_call: TRBV6-5; clone_size: many; j_call: TRBJ2-3
cdr3_aa: CASTTLGEQYF; cdr3_nt: TGTGCCAGCACCACTCTGGGTGAGCAGTACTTC; d_call: .; v_call: TRBV6-6; clone_size: many; j_call: TRBJ2-7
cdr3_aa: CASIPRARVYEQYF; cdr3_nt: TGCGCCAGCATCCCTCGGGCCAGAGTATACGAGCAGTACTTC; d_call: .; v_call: TRBV4-3; clone_size: many; j_call: TRBJ2-7
cdr3_aa: CASSLGQGPYDEQFF; cdr3_nt: TGCGCCAGCAGCTTGGGACAGGGGCCTTACGATGAGCAGTTCTTC; d_call: TRBD1; v_call: TRBV5-1; clone_size: many; j_call: TRBJ2-1
cdr3_aa: CASSSGTSDVNEQFF; cdr3_nt: TGTGCCAGCAGTTCCGGGACTAGCGACGTCAATGAGCAGTTCTTC; d_call: TRBD2; v_call: TRBV28; clone_size: many; j_call: TRBJ2-1
cdr3_aa: CASSSDPGELFF; cdr3_nt: TGTGCCAGCAGCTCGGACCCCGGGGAGCTGTTTTTT; d_call: .; v_call: TRBV7-3; clone_size: few; j_call: TRBJ2-2
cdr3_aa: CSARGIRSHQPQHF; cdr3_nt: TGCAGTGCTAGAGGGATTAGGAGTCATCAGCCCCAGCATTTT; d_call: .; v_call: TRBV20-1; clone_size: many; j_call: TRBJ1-5
cdr3_aa: CASSISANYYEQYF; cdr3_nt: TGTGCCAGTAGTATCTCAGCGAACTATTACGAGCAGTACTTC; d_call: .; v_call: TRBV19; clone_size: .; j_call: TRBJ2-7
cdr3_aa: CASSPNTGSTEAFF; cdr3_nt: TGTGCCAGCAGCCCGAATACAGGGAGCACTGAAGCTTTCTTT; d_call: .; v_call: TRBV7-9; clone_size: few; j_call: TRBJ1-1
cdr3_aa: CASSLGGREPDTQYF; cdr3_nt: TGTGCCAGCAGCTTGGGCGGGAGGGAGCCAGATACGCAGTATTTT; d_call: TRBD2; v_call: TRBV5-4; clone_size: few; j_call: TRBJ2-3
cdr3_aa: CASSLNWIGGQPQHF; cdr3_nt: TGTGCCAGCAGCTTAAATTGGATAGGCGGGCAGCCCCAGCATTTT; d_call: .; v_call: TRBV7-2; clone_size: few; j_call: TRBJ1-5
cdr3_aa: CASIRTGEPGELFF; cdr3_nt: TGTGCCAGCATAAGGACAGGGGAACCCGGGGAGCTGTTTTTT; d_call: .; v_call: TRBV21-1; clone_size: few; j_call: TRBJ2-2
cdr3_aa: CASSAGTSGRDTDTQYF; cdr3_nt: TGTGCCAGCAGCGCCGGGACTAGCGGGAGAGACACAGATACGCAGTATTTT; d_call: TRBD2; v_call: TRBV9; clone_size: many; j_call: TRBJ2-3
cdr3_aa: CASSLPGLAGEGGQETQYF; cdr3_nt: TGTGCCAGCAGTTTACCAGGACTAGCGGGAGAGGGTGGGCAAGAGACCCAGTACTTC; d_call: TRBD2; v_call: TRBV28; clone_size: .; j_call: TRBJ2-5
cdr3_aa: CASGLAGTGGVSTQYF; cdr3_nt: TGTGCTAGTGGTTTGGCCGGGACAGGGGGCGTTTCTACGCAGTATTTT; d_call: TRBD1; v_call: TRBV12-5; clone_size: many; j_call: TRBJ2-3
cdr3_aa: CSARGGPNGLEETQYF; cdr3_nt: TGCAGTGCGAGGGGGGGCCCAAATGGTCTCGAAGAGACCCAGTACTTC; d_call: .; v_call: TRBV20-1; clone_size: .; j_call: TRBJ2-5
cdr3_aa: CSATKGGGIDQPQHF; cdr3_nt: TGCAGTGCTACTAAGGGAGGGGGGATTGATCAGCCCCAGCATTTT; d_call: .; v_call: TRBV20-1; clone_size: many; j_call: TRBJ1-5
cdr3_aa: CASSFNEGRREKLFF; cdr3_nt: TGTGCCAGCAGCTTCAATGAGGGGCGCCGTGAAAAACTGTTTTTT; d_call: .; v_call: TRBV11-2; clone_size: few; j_call: TRBJ1-4
cdr3_aa: CASSLGQGAVQPQHF; cdr3_nt: TGTGCCAGCAGCCTTGGACAGGGGGCAGTTCAGCCCCAGCATTTT; d_call: TRBD1; v_call: TRBV12-3/TRBV12-4; clone_size: many; j_call: TRBJ1-5
cdr3_aa: CASSFIAGSYNEQFF; cdr3_nt: TGTGCCAGCAGCTTCATAGCGGGCTCCTACAATGAGCAGTTCTTC; d_call: TRBD2; v_call: TRBV11-2; clone_size: few; j_call: TRBJ2-1
cdr3_aa: CASSLQPLSQQFF; cdr3_nt: TGTGCCAGCAGCTTGCAGCCCCTGAGCCAGCAGTTCTTC; d_call: .; v_call: TRBV11-1; clone_size: many; j_call: TRBJ2-1
cdr3_aa: CASRSDSSGLHTDTQYF; cdr3_nt: TGTGCCAGCAGGTCGGATTCTAGCGGGTTACACACAGATACGCAGTATTTT; d_call: TRBD2; v_call: TRBV6-5; clone_size: many; j_call: TRBJ2-3
cdr3_aa: CASSPRGLGDEKLFF; cdr3_nt: TGTGCCAGCAGCCCCAGGGGGCTAGGGGATGAAAAACTGTTTTTT; d_call: TRBD1; v_call: TRBV11-2; clone_size: many; j_call: TRBJ1-4
cdr3_aa: CASSAGTWDEQYF; cdr3_nt: TGTGCCAGCAGTGCCGGGACTTGGGACGAGCAGTACTTC; d_call: .; v_call: TRBV6-6; clone_size: many; j_call: TRBJ2-7
cdr3_aa: CASSPPWGQGREQYF; cdr3_nt: TGTGCCAGCAGCCCCCCATGGGGACAGGGGCGTGAGCAGTACTTC; d_call: TRBD1; v_call: TRBV7-2; clone_size: many; j_call: TRBJ2-7